This passage covers 20 T cell receptor beta chains from one sample sequenced in a study of blood T cell repertoires in COVID-19. Profiled with immunoSEQ multiplex PCR; TCRdb holds only in-frame clones, not every one. Among 150,000 to 180,000 clones listed, about 79% were seen once. Sequenced input: peripheral blood. These receptors came from a woman in her fifties or sixties with acute or convalescent COVID-19.

This chain connects TRBV19 to TRBJ1-5, with 7 bases fitting TRBD1. The CDR3 has 13 amino acids. V shed 6 bases and J 7 bases; nucleotides not matched to a gene: 6. Germline CDR1 LNHDA, CDR2 SQIVND (reference sequence). CDR3 loop: CASRGQNPQPQHF. CDR3 DNA sequence: TGTGCCAGTAGGGGACAGAATCCCCAGCCCCAGCATTTT.

The chain links TRBV5-4 to TRBJ2-7, with D possibly TRBD1 on 6 matching bases. Trimming took off 3 bases at V and 4 bases at J, with 11 bases between the two ends. This CDR3 comprises 13 residues. CDR1 and CDR2 from the germline V gene are SGHNT and YYREEE (reference sequence). The CDR3 coding sequence is TGTGCCAGCAGCTCGCAGACAGGTTACGAGCAGTACTTC. The encoded protein is CASSSQTGYEQYF.

In its sample, this clone was seen once. The genes are TRBV10-3 and TRBJ2-7, with TRBD1 matching over 10 bases. V trimming: 8 bases; J trimming: 7 bases; junction bases outside the gene matches: 11. Germline values: CDR1 ENHRY, CDR2 SYGVKD. The CDR3 runs to 14 residues. CDR3 residues: CAISRGTGAGEQYV. CDR3 bases: TGTGCCATCTCCAGGGGGACAGGGGCCGGGGAGCAGTACGTC.

The V gene is TRBV7-2, the J gene TRBJ2-3, with 9 bases that match TRBD2. The CDR3 has 17 residues. Germline V gene sequence: CDR1 SGHTA, CDR2 FQGNSA. The V segment lost 5 bases and the J segment 3 bases; nucleotides outside the gene matches: 12. The CDR3 here is CASSARRRGGWTDTQYF. The CDR3 bases are TGTGCCAGCAGCGCCCGCCGGCGGGGGGGCTGGACAGATACGCAGTATTTT.

The chain has TRBV7-3 and TRBJ2-7, with 9 bases lining up with TRBD1. Germline CDR1 reads SGHTA; CDR2 reads FQGTGA. The J segment lost 2 bases and the V segment lost 3 bases, leaving 5 bases of the junction unmatched. The CDR3 spans 15 residues. CDR3 coding DNA: TGTGCCAGCAGCTTGGGACAGGGCTACACCTACGAGCAGTACTTC. Its translation: CASSLGQGYTYEQYF. The full variable domain, completed using reference TRBV7-3 and TRBJ2-7, is GAGVSQTPSNKVTEKGKYVELRCDPISGHTALYWYRQSLGQGPEFLIYFQGTGAADDSGLPNDRFFAVRPEGSVSTLKIQRTERGDSAVYLCASSLGQGYTYEQYFGPGTRLTVT.

The gene calls are TRBV4-1 and TRBJ1-6; 8 nucleotides agree with TRBD1. This CDR3 has 16 amino acids. Germline values: CDR1 MGHRA, CDR2 YSYEKL. Unmatched junction bases numbered 8, after V lost 3 bases and J lost 7 bases. Here the CDR3 reads CASSQATGATNSPLHF. Written as DNA, the CDR3 is TGCGCCAGCAGCCAGGCGACAGGGGCGACAAATTCACCCCTCCACTTT.

The V call is TRBV5-1, the J call TRBJ1-6; D gene uncertain. The CDR3 covers 18 residues. Looked up from germline, CDR1 is SGHRS and CDR2 is YFSETQ. Trimming cost V 0 bases and J 0 bases, with 13 bases left between them. CDR3 DNA: TGCGCCAGCAGCTTGGTTGGCAGGCTAAGCTCCTATAATTCACCCCTCCACTTT. This translates into CASSLVGRLSSYNSPLHF.

The V call is TRBV19, the J call TRBJ1-1, with 9 bases lining up with TRBD1. CDR3 length equals 15 residues. Germline CDR1 LNHDA, CDR2 SQIVND (reference sequence). The trim removed 4 bases at V and 1 base at J, leaving 4 bases unmatched. CDR3 nucleotide sequence: TGTGCCAGTAGTACCGACAGGGGGGCGAACACTGAAGCTTTCTTT. This encodes CASSTDRGANTEAFF.

Only one count was recorded for this clone. J is TRBJ2-2 and V is TRBV24-1; 7 bases line up with TRBD1. The CDR3 has 16 amino acids. Germline assignment: CDR1 KGHDR and CDR2 SFDVKD. V shed 4 bases, J shed 6 bases, and the junction held 10 bases outside the gene matches. The CDR3, as DNA: TGTGCCACCAGTGAGGAAGGGGGACAGAGGGCCGGGGAGCTGTTTTTT. Encoded protein: CATSEEGGQRAGELFF.

The V call is TRBV24-1, the J call TRBJ2-3, with TRBD1 identical over 7 bases. Per germline, CDR1 KGHDR and CDR2 SFDVKD. V dropped 4 bases and J dropped 5; count of bases not matched to a gene: 14. CDR3 length: 17 residues. The CDR3: CATSESLIGQVIDTQYF. CDR3 sequence (DNA): TGTGCCACCAGTGAATCACTTATTGGACAGGTTATAGATACGCAGTATTTT.

V gene TRBV6-5 combines with J gene TRBJ1-2, with 7 bases that match TRBD1. J gave up 5 bases and V 0 bases, and 6 bases lay outside the gene matches. The CDR3 contains 15 residues. CDR1 and CDR2 (germline): MNHEY, SVGAGI. CDR3 nucleotides: TGTGCCAGCAGTTACTCCCCATCAGGGGGGTATGGCTACACCTTC. It codes for CASSYSPSGGYGYTF.

About this clone: The same CDR3 is also encoded by other DNA sequences in this sample. The V gene is TRBV12-3 or TRBV12-4, the J gene TRBJ2-5; no definite D call. This CDR3 is built from 11 residues. V lost 3 bases and J lost 5, with 4 bases in between. The CDR3 spells CASSFEETQYF. In DNA, the CDR3 is TGTGCCAGCAGTTTTGAGGAGACCCAGTACTTC.

The rearrangement uses TRBV5-1 and TRBJ2-2, with TRBD1 matching over 9 bases. Germline CDR1 is SGHRS and CDR2 is YFSETQ. Trimming cost V 7 bases and J 4 bases; bases outside gene matches: 11. This CDR3 contains 16 residues. The CDR3 nucleotides read TGCGCCAGCTCAATATGGACAGGGGCGTCCACCGGGGAGCTGTTTTTT. Encoded protein: CASSIWTGASTGELFF.

The rearrangement links TRBV3-1 (or the pseudogene TRBV3-2) to TRBJ2-1, with D possibly being TRBD2 (6 bases). The CDR3 runs to 14 residues. Germline CDR1 reads LGHDT; CDR2 reads YNNKEL (reference sequence). Trimming shortened V by 6 bases and J by 9 bases, and 18 bases separated the two germline ends. In DNA, the CDR3 is TGTGCCAGCAGGCAAAGGGGCGGGGAAGGTGAGCAGTTCTTC. It encodes CASRQRGGEGEQFF.

The chain has TRBV3-1 (or the pseudogene TRBV3-2) and TRBJ1-5; 9 bases are shared with TRBD1. The J segment lost 9 bases and the V segment lost 3 bases, leaving 0 bases of the junction unmatched. Germline CDR1 reads LGHDT; CDR2 reads YNNKEL (reference sequence). The CDR3 length is 12 residues. CDR3: CASSQGQGPQHF. CDR3 sequence (DNA): TGTGCCAGCAGCCAGGGACAGGGGCCCCAGCATTTT.

The chain couples TRBV5-1 to TRBJ2-5; D not certain. In germline, CDR1 is SGHRS, CDR2 YFSETQ. The CDR3 is made up of 12 amino acids. V was shortened by 4 bases and J by 5 bases, with 9 bases between the two germline ends. Written as DNA, the CDR3 is TGCGCCAGCAGCCCGCTCGGGGAGACCCAGTACTTC. Translation gives CASSPLGETQYF.

The V call is TRBV20-1, the J call TRBJ2-1, with a possible D match to TRBD2 (5 bases). Germline V gene sequence: CDR1 DFQATT, CDR2 SNEGSKA (reference sequence). V was trimmed by 3 bases and J by 9 bases, leaving 12 bases between them. CDR3 length: 12 amino acids. The DNA for the CDR3 is TGCAGTGCTAGTAAGGAGGCAGTTGAGCAGTTCTTC. Protein: CSASKEAVEQFF.

The chain combines TRBV15 with TRBJ1-6; D is uncertain. The CDR3 runs to 16 residues. CDR1 is LNHNV and CDR2 is YYDKDF in the germline V gene (reference sequence). The V end was cut by 1 base, the J end by 9 bases, with 16 bases between. Here the CDR3 DNA reads TGTGCCACCAGCAGAGGAGAAGGGAGATGGGGTTCACCCCTCCACTTT. Residues: CATSRGEGRWGSPLHF.

The chain joins TRBV11-2 to TRBJ1-6, with D possibly being TRBD1 (6 bases). Trimming shortened V by 2 bases and J by 5 bases, and 22 bases separated the two germline ends. This CDR3 spans 19 amino acids. The germline gives CDR1 SGHAT, CDR2 FQNNGV. The CDR3 here is CASSLKTNWGRGHNSPLHF. The CDR3 coding sequence is TGTGCCAGCAGCTTAAAAACTAACTGGGGGCGCGGACATAATTCACCCCTCCACTTT. Combining the CDR3 with reference TRBV11-2 and TRBJ1-6 gives the whole variable domain EAGVAQSPRYKIIEKRQSVAFWCNPISGHATLYWYQQILGQGPKLLIQFQNNGVVDDSQLPKDRFSAERLKGVDSTLKIQPAKLEDSAVYLCASSLKTNWGRGHNSPLHFGNGTRLTVT.

The V gene is TRBV5-1, the J gene TRBJ1-6; 7 positions agree with TRBD1. The V gene end was trimmed by 3 bases and the J gene end by 9 bases; junction bases not matched to a gene: 12. The germline gives CDR1 SGHRS, CDR2 YFSETQ. The CDR3 has 16 residues. In DNA, the CDR3 is TGCGCCAGCAGCTGGGGGGACAGCGAAGGGAGTTCACCCCTCCACTTT. It specifies CASSWGDSEGSSPLHF.